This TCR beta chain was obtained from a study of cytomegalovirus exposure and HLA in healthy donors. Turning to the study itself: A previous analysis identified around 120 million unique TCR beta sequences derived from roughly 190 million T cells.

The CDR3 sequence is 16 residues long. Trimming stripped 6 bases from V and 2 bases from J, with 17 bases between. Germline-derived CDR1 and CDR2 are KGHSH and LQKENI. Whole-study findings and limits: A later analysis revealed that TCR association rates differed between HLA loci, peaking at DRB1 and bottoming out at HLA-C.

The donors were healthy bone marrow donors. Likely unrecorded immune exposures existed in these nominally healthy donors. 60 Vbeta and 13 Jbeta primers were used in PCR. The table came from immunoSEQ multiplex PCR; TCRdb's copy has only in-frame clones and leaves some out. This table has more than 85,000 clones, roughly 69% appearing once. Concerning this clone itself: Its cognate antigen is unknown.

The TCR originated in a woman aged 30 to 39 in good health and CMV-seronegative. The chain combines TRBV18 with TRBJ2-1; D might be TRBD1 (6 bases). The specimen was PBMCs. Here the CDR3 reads CASSNTGQLTYNEQFF. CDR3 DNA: TGTGCCAGCTCGAACACCGGACAGTTAACCTACAATGAGCAGTTCTTC.